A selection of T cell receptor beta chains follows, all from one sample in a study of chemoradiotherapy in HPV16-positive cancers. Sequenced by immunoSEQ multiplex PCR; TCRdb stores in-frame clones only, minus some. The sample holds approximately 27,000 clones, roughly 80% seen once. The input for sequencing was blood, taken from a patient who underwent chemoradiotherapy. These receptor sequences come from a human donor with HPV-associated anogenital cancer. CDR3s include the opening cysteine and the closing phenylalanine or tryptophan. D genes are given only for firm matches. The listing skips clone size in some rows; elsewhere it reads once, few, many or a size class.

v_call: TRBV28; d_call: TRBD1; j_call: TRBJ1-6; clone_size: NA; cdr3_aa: CASSSQGASNSPLHF; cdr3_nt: TGTGCCAGCAGTTCCCAGGGGGCAAGTAATTCACCCCTCCACTTT
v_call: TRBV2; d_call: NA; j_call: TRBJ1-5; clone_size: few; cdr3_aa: CASNGANNQPQHF; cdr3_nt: TGTGCCAGCAATGGGGCCAACAATCAGCCCCAGCATTTT
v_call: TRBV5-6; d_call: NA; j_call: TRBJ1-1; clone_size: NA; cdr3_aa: CASSLGPQGPEAFF; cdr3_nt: TGTGCCAGCAGCTTGGGGCCCCAGGGACCTGAAGCTTTCTTT
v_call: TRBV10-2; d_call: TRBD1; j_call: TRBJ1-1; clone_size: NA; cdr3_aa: CASRPTGMNTEAFF; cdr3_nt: TGCGCCAGCCGTCCGACAGGGATGAACACTGAAGCTTTCTTT
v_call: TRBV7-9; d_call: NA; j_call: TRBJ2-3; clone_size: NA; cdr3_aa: CASSSVRDSDTQYF; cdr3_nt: TGTGCCAGCAGCTCCGTTAGGGATTCAGATACGCAGTATTTT
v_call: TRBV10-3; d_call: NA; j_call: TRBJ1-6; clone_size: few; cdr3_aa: CAIRTETNSPLHF; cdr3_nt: TGTGCCATAAGGACAGAAACTAATTCACCCCTCCACTTT
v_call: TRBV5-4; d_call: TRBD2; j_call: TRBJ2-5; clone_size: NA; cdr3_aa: CASSLARGGGYETQYF; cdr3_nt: TGTGCCAGCAGCTTGGCGCGGGGGGGCGGTTATGAGACCCAGTACTTC
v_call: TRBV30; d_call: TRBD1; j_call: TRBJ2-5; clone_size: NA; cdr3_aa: CAWGQGVGETQYF; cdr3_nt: TGTGCCTGGGGACAGGGGGTGGGAGAGACCCAGTACTTC
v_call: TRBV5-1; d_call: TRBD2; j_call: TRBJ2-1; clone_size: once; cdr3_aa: CASSLEVAGGLGNEQFF; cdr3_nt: TGCGCCAGCAGCTTGGAGGTAGCGGGGGGGCTTGGCAATGAGCAGTTCTTC
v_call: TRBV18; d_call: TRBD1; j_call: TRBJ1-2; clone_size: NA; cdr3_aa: CASSPRDRPLNYGYTF; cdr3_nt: TGTGCCAGCTCACCGCGGGACAGGCCCCTTAACTATGGCTACACCTTC
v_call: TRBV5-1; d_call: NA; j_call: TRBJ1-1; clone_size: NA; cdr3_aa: CASSSTGFVDTEAFF; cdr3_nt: TGCGCCAGCAGCTCTACAGGGTTCGTGGACACTGAAGCTTTCTTT
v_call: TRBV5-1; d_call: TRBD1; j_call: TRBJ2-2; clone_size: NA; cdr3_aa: CASSLSGQGGTGELFF; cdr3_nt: TGCGCCAGCAGCTTGTCCGGACAGGGGGGCACCGGGGAGCTGTTTTTT
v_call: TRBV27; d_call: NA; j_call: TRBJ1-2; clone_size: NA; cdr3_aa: CASSRRGGRGNVKANYGYTF; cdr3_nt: TGTGCCAGCAGTAGAAGAGGCGGGCGGGGGAACGTAAAAGCTAACTATGGCTACACCTTC
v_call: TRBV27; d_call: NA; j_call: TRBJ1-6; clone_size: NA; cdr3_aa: CASRDLGRGPLHF; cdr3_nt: TGTGCCTCCCGGGACCTCGGGAGGGGACCCCTCCACTTT
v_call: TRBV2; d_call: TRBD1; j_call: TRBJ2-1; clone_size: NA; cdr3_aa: CASSPGQGYFNEQFF; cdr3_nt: TGTGCCAGCAGCCCGGGACAGGGGTATTTCAATGAGCAGTTCTTC
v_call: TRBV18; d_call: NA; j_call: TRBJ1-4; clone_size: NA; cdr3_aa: CASSPGSANEKLFF; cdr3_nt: TGTGCCAGCTCACCGGGGTCGGCTAATGAAAAACTGTTTTTT
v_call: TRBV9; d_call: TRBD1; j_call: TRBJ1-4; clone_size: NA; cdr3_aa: CASSVGQGRGANEKLFF; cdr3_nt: TGTGCCAGCAGCGTTGGACAGGGCAGGGGGGCCAATGAAAAACTGTTTTTT
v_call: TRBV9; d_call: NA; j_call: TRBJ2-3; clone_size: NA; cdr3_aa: CASSRGISSTDTQYF; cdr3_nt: TGTGCCAGCAGCAGGGGGATTTCTAGCACAGATACGCAGTATTTT
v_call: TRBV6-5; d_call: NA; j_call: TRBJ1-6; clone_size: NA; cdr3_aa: CASSSDEGFGSPLHF; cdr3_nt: TGTGCCAGCAGTTCCGACGAAGGGTTTGGATCACCCCTCCACTTT
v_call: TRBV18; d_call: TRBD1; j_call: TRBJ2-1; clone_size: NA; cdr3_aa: CASSLGTGEYNEQFF; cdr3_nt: TGTGCCAGCTCACTCGGGACAGGGGAATACAATGAGCAGTTCTTC